Below, 31 T cell receptor beta chains from the same sample are listed, as sequenced in a study of blood T cell repertoires in COVID-19. TCRdb's table, derived via immunoSEQ multiplex PCR, lists solely in-frame clones and lacks some. This sample has more than 100,000 clones, with around 87% found just once. Sequencing was done on a sample of peripheral blood. Every receptor here comes from a man aged 50 to 60 with active COVID-19.

V and J are TRBV7-2 and TRBJ2-1; TRBD2 matches at 16 bases. The CDR3 loop spans 16 amino acids. CDR1 and CDR2 from the germline V gene are SGHTA and FQGNSA. V lost 5 bases to trimming and J lost 7 bases; unmatched junction nucleotides: 5. The CDR3 nucleotides are TGTGCCAGCAGCCCGGGACTAGCGGGGGGGTTAAATGAGCAGTTCTTC. It codes for CASSPGLAGGLNEQFF.

In its sample, this clone was seen a few times. This rearrangement joins TRBV4-1 to TRBJ1-5; weak D call: TRBD1 (6 bases). Germline V lookup: CDR1 MGHRA, CDR2 YSYEKL. The CDR3 has 16 amino acids. The V end lost 4 bases, the J end lost 5 bases, and 18 bases lay between the germline ends. The CDR3 region is CASSPQPGQRYQPQHF. The CDR3 bases are TGCGCCAGCAGCCCCCAACCCGGACAGAGGTATCAGCCCCAGCATTTT.

The V call is TRBV15, the J call TRBJ2-3; possibly TRBD1 for D (7 bases). CDR3 size: 15 residues. Trimming removed 5 bases at V and 6 bases at J, with 18 bases between. CDR1 is LNHNV and CDR2 is YYDKDF in the germline V gene (reference sequence). The CDR3: CATSRRSGGRDTQYF. As DNA, the CDR3 is TGTGCCACCAGCCGCCGTTCAGGGGGGAGGGATACGCAGTATTTT.

CDR3 coding DNA: TGTGCCAGCAGCTTGGATCAGGGGGCAGGTTCACCCCTCCACTTT. It codes for CASSLDQGAGSPLHF. This chain uses TRBV5-6 with TRBJ1-6; 8 bases are shared with TRBD1. CDR3 size: 15 residues. Germline values: CDR1 SGHDT, CDR2 YYEEEE. The trim removed 0 bases at V and 9 bases at J, leaving 5 bases unmatched.

V is TRBV28 and J is TRBJ2-1; 10 nucleotides line up with TRBD1. The CDR3 totals 15 residues. Germline assignment: CDR1 MDHEN and CDR2 SYDVKM. Trimming cost V 8 bases and J 1 base; bases outside gene matches: 5. CDR3 nucleotide sequence: TGTGCCAGCCGGTGGGGACAGGGGTCCTACAATGAGCAGTTCTTC. Residues: CASRWGQGSYNEQFF.

A single count supports this clone. This chain links TRBV4-1 with TRBJ2-5, with TRBD1 identical over 7 bases. CDR1 and CDR2 (germline): MGHRA, YSYEKL. V lost 1 base to trimming and J lost 1 base; unmatched junction nucleotides: 6. This CDR3 region has 16 residues. CDR3 sequence reads: CASSQAPGQSQETQYF. Written as DNA, the CDR3 is TGCGCCAGCAGCCAAGCCCCGGGACAGTCCCAAGAGACCCAGTACTTC.

The chain has TRBV9 and TRBJ1-2; 7 bases map to TRBD1. This CDR3 has 14 amino acids. The V gene's germline CDR1 is SGDLS and CDR2 YYNGEE. J gave up 8 bases and V 4 bases, and 11 bases lay outside the gene matches. In nucleotides, the CDR3 is TGTGCCAGCAGCAATCGGGCAGGGGGTAGGGGCTACACCTTC. Its protein is CASSNRAGGRGYTF.

In its sample, this clone was seen once. V is TRBV4-1 and J is TRBJ2-1; 7 bases line up with TRBD2. Germline loops: CDR1 MGHRA, CDR2 YSYEKL. This CDR3 region has 16 residues. The V segment lost 3 bases and the J segment 3 bases; nucleotides outside the gene matches: 8. The CDR3 region is CASSQGGDYHYNEQFF. Here the CDR3 DNA reads TGCGCCAGCAGCCAGGGGGGGGACTACCACTACAATGAGCAGTTCTTC.

About this clone itself: In the same sample, other DNA sequences code for this CDR3. The genes are TRBV5-1 and TRBJ2-7, with a tentative D call TRBD2 (6 bases). CDR1 and CDR2 (germline): SGHRS, YFSETQ. V was clipped by 4 bases and J by 2 bases, with 10 bases between them. This CDR3 has 13 amino acids. The CDR3 region has the DNA TGCGCCAGCAGCCCGGGGACTCCCTACGAGCAGTACTTC. Its translation is CASSPGTPYEQYF.

The DNA for the CDR3 is TGCAGCGCCAGAAGGGCAGGGGGCAACTATGGCTACACCTTC. It yields the protein CSARRAGGNYGYTF. The chain combines TRBV29-1 with TRBJ1-2; TRBD1 aligns across 8 bases. Germline V gene data show CDR1 as SQVTM and CDR2 as ANQGSEA. The J segment lost 2 bases and the V segment lost 7 bases, leaving 9 bases of the junction unmatched. This CDR3 comprises 14 residues.

This clone showed up just a few times. Other DNA sequences in this sample translate to the same CDR3. This chain links TRBV5-8 with TRBJ2-7, with a tentative D call TRBD1 (5 bases). Germline V gene data show CDR1 as SGHTS and CDR2 as YDEGEE. The V end lost 0 bases, the J end lost 4 bases, and 11 bases lay between the germline ends. This CDR3 comprises 14 residues. The CDR3 loop is CASSLGQGLYEQYF. The DNA of the CDR3 is TGTGCCAGCAGCTTGGGGCAGGGCTTATACGAGCAGTACTTC. The full variable domain, its missing parts supplied by reference TRBV5-8 and TRBJ2-7, is EAGVTQSPTHLIKTRGQQATLRCSPISGHTSVYWYQQALGLGLQFLLWYDEGEERNRGNFPPRFSGRQFPNYSSELNVNALELEDSALYLCASSLGQGLYEQYFGPGTRLTVT.

The chain carries TRBV5-4 and TRBJ1-2, with 7 bases fitting TRBD1. Germline assignment: CDR1 SGHNT and CDR2 YYREEE (reference sequence). Trimming cost V 3 bases and J 2 bases; bases outside gene matches: 7. The CDR3 is 15 residues long. CDR3 nucleotide sequence: TGTGCCAGCAGCTCCGCCGGGACAGCCAACTATGGCTACACCTTC. Amino acid sequence: CASSSAGTANYGYTF.

The chain uses TRBV4-2 and TRBJ2-2; TRBD2 aligns across 8 bases. The CDR3 loop spans 16 amino acids. The J segment lost 4 bases and the V segment lost 0 bases, leaving 4 bases of the junction unmatched. Looked up from germline, CDR1 is LGHNA and CDR2 is YNFKEQ. CDR3: CASSQERGARTGELFF. Written as DNA, the CDR3 is TGTGCCAGCAGCCAAGAGCGGGGGGCCCGCACCGGGGAGCTGTTTTTT.

V usage is TRBV10-1 and J usage is TRBJ2-2; D might be TRBD1 (5 bases). There are 15 residues in the CDR3. Between the trimmed V and J ends, which lost 4 bases and 6 bases, there was a span of 15 bases. In germline, CDR1 is WNHNN, CDR2 SYGVQD (reference sequence). Here the CDR3 DNA reads TGCGCCAGCAGTGGGCAGGGCCCAGTTTCCGGGGAGCTGTTTTTT. Translating it yields CASSGQGPVSGELFF.

The genes are TRBV18 and TRBJ2-5, with TRBD1 identical over 9 bases. The CDR3 totals 15 residues. The V and J ends lost 4 bases and 5 bases, in that order; junction bases with no gene match: 8. The germline gives CDR1 KGHSH, CDR2 LQKENI. The CDR3 DNA reads TGTGCCAGCTCACAGGCGACAGGGGGAATGGAGACCCAGTACTTC. This encodes CASSQATGGMETQYF.

This chain connects TRBV6-2 or TRBV6-3 to TRBJ2-7; D perhaps matches TRBD2 (6 bases). The germline gives CDR1 MNHEY, CDR2 SVGEGT. V dropped 0 bases and J dropped 5 bases, with 14 bases sitting between them. The CDR3 has 15 amino acids. The CDR3 sequence: CASSYSRDSPNEQYF. The CDR3 DNA reads as TGTGCCAGCAGTTACTCGAGGGACTCCCCCAACGAGCAGTACTTC.

The chain employs TRBV5-5 and TRBJ2-5; 7 nucleotides align to TRBD1. This CDR3 region has 16 residues. V shed 0 bases, J shed 2 bases, and the junction held 7 bases outside the gene matches. Germline loops: CDR1 SGHKS, CDR2 YYEKEE (reference sequence). CDR3 protein: CASSLGDRVGQETQYF. CDR3 nucleotides: TGTGCCAGCAGCTTGGGAGACAGGGTTGGGCAAGAGACCCAGTACTTC. Filled out from reference TRBV5-5 and TRBJ2-5, the complete variable domain reads DAGVTQSPTHLIKTRGQQVTLRCSPISGHKSVSWYQQVLGQGPQFIFQYYEKEERGRGNFPDRFSARQFPNYSSELNVNALLLGDSALYLCASSLGDRVGQETQYFGPGTRLLVL.

The rearrangement joins TRBV20-1 to TRBJ2-3; D is unresolved. Germline-derived CDR1 and CDR2 are DFQATT and SNEGSKA (reference sequence). V was trimmed by 7 bases and J by 0 bases, leaving 5 bases between them. This CDR3 spans 11 amino acids. This CDR3 reads CSGLSTDTQYF. The CDR3 nucleotides are TGCAGTGGGCTTAGCACAGATACGCAGTATTTT.

The DNA of the CDR3 is TGTGCCAGCAGCCTGGGTTGGGACAGCACCTACGAGCAGTACTTC. It specifies CASSLGWDSTYEQYF. The rearrangement uses TRBV5-4 and TRBJ2-7; 7 bases are shared with TRBD1. From germline, CDR1 is SGHNT and CDR2 YYREEE (reference sequence). V lost 4 bases to trimming and J lost 2 bases; unmatched junction nucleotides: 9. CDR3 size: 15 residues.

V usage is TRBV18 and J usage is TRBJ2-1, with a weak D call TRBD1 (6 bases). This CDR3 has 15 residues. Trimming removed 3 bases at V and 6 bases at J, with 15 bases between. CDR1 and CDR2 from the germline V gene are KGHSH and LQKENI. In nucleotides, the CDR3 is TGTGCCAGCTCACCTAACAGGGCAGGGAGCAATGAGCAGTTCTTC. This translates into CASSPNRAGSNEQFF.

The chain has TRBV5-4 and TRBJ2-7; D is unclear. The V and J ends lost 3 bases and 2 bases respectively, with 9 bases between them. Germline V gene sequence: CDR1 SGHNT, CDR2 YYREEE (reference sequence). The CDR3 runs to 13 residues. CDR3 in amino acids: CASSSYRTYEQYF. The CDR3 DNA reads as TGTGCCAGCAGCTCCTACCGTACCTACGAGCAGTACTTC.

This clone came up once. This chain connects TRBV25-1 to TRBJ2-5; 7 nucleotides line up with TRBD1. This CDR3 is built from 16 residues. The V and J ends lost 2 bases and 4 bases, in that order; junction bases with no gene match: 10. Germline lookup yields CDR1 MGHDK and CDR2 SYGVNS. DNA for the CDR3: TGTGCCAGCAGTGAACCCGGCGACAGGGCGGGAGAGACCCAGTACTTC. Translating gives CASSEPGDRAGETQYF.

The genes are TRBV2 and TRBJ2-3, with TRBD2 matching 8 bases. CDR1 and CDR2 from the germline V gene are SNHLY and FYNNEI. The CDR3 runs 16 residues. With V trimmed by 3 bases and J by 3 bases, 8 bases remained unmatched. This CDR3 reads CASSELRGGGTDTQYF. CDR3 bases: TGTGCCAGCAGTGAGTTACGGGGGGGCGGGACAGATACGCAGTATTTT.

The gene calls are TRBV3-1 (or the pseudogene TRBV3-2) and TRBJ1-6, with TRBD1 matching over 7 bases. Trimming removed 1 base from V and 10 bases from J; junction bases left unmatched: 4. This CDR3 contains 14 residues. Germline assignment: CDR1 LGHDT and CDR2 YNNKEL (reference sequence). In nucleotides, the CDR3 is TGTGCCAGCAGCCAAGGACAGGGTAAATCACCCCTCCACTTT. Translation gives CASSQGQGKSPLHF.

The chain couples TRBV27 to TRBJ1-5, with 8 bases identical to TRBD1. CDR1 is MNHEY and CDR2 is SMNVEV in the germline V gene (reference sequence). The CDR3 length is 18 residues. J was trimmed by 0 bases and V by 6 bases; bases with no gene match: 13. In nucleotides, the CDR3 is TGTGCCAGCAGAGCCGGGACAGGTGTTTTTTATAGCAATCAGCCCCAGCATTTT. Amino acid sequence: CASRAGTGVFYSNQPQHF.

V usage is TRBV9 and J usage is TRBJ1-1; 8 nucleotides agree with TRBD1. Per the germline V gene, CDR1 is SGDLS and CDR2 is YYNGEE. V was clipped by 4 bases and J by 1 base; unmatched bases: 3. The CDR3 totals 14 residues. The CDR3 nucleotides read TGTGCCAGCAGCCCCGGGACAGGGAACACTGAAGCTTTCTTT. Protein product: CASSPGTGNTEAFF.

This clone was seen once. The chain is built from TRBV19 and TRBJ1-2; 8 nucleotides align to TRBD1. Unmatched junction bases numbered 11, after V lost 7 bases and J lost 4 bases. CDR1 LNHDA and CDR2 SQIVND come from the germline V gene (reference sequence). The length of the CDR3 is 15 residues. In DNA, the CDR3 is TGTGCCAGTACCAACGGACAGGGCCCTATCTATGGCTACACCTTC. As protein: CASTNGQGPIYGYTF. The entire variable domain, with the rest obtained from reference TRBV19 and TRBJ1-2, is as follows: DGGITQSPKYLFRKEGQNVTLSCEQNLNHDAMYWYRQDPGQGLRLIYYSQIVNDFQKGDIAEGYSVSREKKESFPLTVTSAQKNPTAFYLCASTNGQGPIYGYTFGSGTRLTVV.

The gene calls are TRBV6-5 and TRBJ2-2; 8 positions agree with TRBD2. CDR3 length: 15 amino acids. Unmatched junction bases numbered 5, after V lost 3 bases and J lost 5 bases. Germline loops: CDR1 MNHEY, CDR2 SVGAGI. CDR3 in amino acids: CASSYRLARTGELFF. CDR3 DNA: TGTGCCAGCAGTTATCGACTAGCGAGGACCGGGGAGCTGTTTTTT.

V and J are TRBV7-2 and TRBJ2-7, with 10 positions matching TRBD2. The V and J ends lost 0 bases and 3 bases, in that order; junction bases with no gene match: 5. Germline lookup yields CDR1 SGHTA and CDR2 FQGNSA. The length of the CDR3 is 16 residues. The CDR3 is CASSLANSGGLYEQYF. The CDR3 coding sequence is TGTGCCAGCAGCTTAGCAAATAGCGGGGGGCTCTACGAGCAGTACTTC.

As DNA, the CDR3 is TGCGCCAGCAGCTTACAGGGAAGTGCTAATGAAAAACTGTTTTTT. Residues: CASSLQGSANEKLFF. The chain employs TRBV5-1 and TRBJ1-4; D is perhaps TRBD1 (6 bases). This CDR3 is built from 15 residues. Germline V gene lookup returns CDR1 SGHRS and CDR2 YFSETQ. V lost 2 bases to trimming and J lost 3 bases, with 11 bases between them.

The chain has TRBV20-1 and TRBJ2-3; no definite D call. V gave up 3 bases and J gave up 7 bases, with 17 bases separating them. Germline V gene sequence: CDR1 DFQATT, CDR2 SNEGSKA (reference sequence). The CDR3 is made up of 14 amino acids. This CDR3 reads CSASPPGGPNTQYF. In DNA, the CDR3 is TGCAGTGCTAGTCCCCCGGGTGGTCCTAATACGCAGTATTTT.